These 18 T cell receptor beta chains share one sample of origin, sequenced in a study of blood T cell repertoires in COVID-19 (dated by TCRdb to the early 2020s). To prepare the library, the immunoSEQ multiplex PCR assay was applied. Imported from immuneACCESS, the table was reduced by TCRdb to in-frame sequences with V and J called. These copies leave out some clones; in studies compared against another copy, an unresolved V gene accounts for under half, and the cause of the remainder is not known. A total of about 210,000 clones appear in this sample, 70% to 90% of them only once. The ten largest account for less than 0.75% of the sample. Sample: peripheral blood. The receptors here all came from a man aged 40-49 years with acute or convalescent COVID-19.

This clone was recorded only once. The chain carries TRBV4-2 and TRBJ2-1; 9 nucleotides line up with TRBD1. V lost 2 bases to trimming and J lost 2 bases; unmatched junction nucleotides: 7. In germline, CDR1 is LGHNA, CDR2 YNFKEQ. The CDR3 consists of 17 residues. The CDR3 loop reads CASSQTNGDRAYNEQFF. In DNA form, the CDR3 reads TGTGCCAGCAGCCAAACAAACGGGGACAGGGCCTACAATGAGCAGTTCTTC.

The V gene is TRBV11-3, the J gene TRBJ2-1, with D perhaps matching TRBD2 (6 bases). This CDR3 comprises 14 residues. Trimming took off 5 bases at V and 8 bases at J, with 16 bases between the two ends. Germline V gives CDR1 SGHNT, CDR2 YENEEA. The CDR3 region is CASSPGLSWDEQFF. DNA of the CDR3: TGTGCCAGCAGCCCCGGACTATCCTGGGATGAGCAGTTCTTC.

The chain couples TRBV19 to TRBJ1-1; D is ambiguous. Deletions cut 4 bases from V and 2 bases from J, with 14 bases between. The CDR3 totals 15 residues. Germline V gives CDR1 LNHDA, CDR2 SQIVND (reference sequence). CDR3 residues: CASSRGAEINTEAFF. The CDR3 nucleotides read TGTGCCAGTAGTAGGGGAGCGGAGATAAACACTGAAGCTTTCTTT. The whole variable domain, remainder taken from reference TRBV19 and TRBJ1-1, is DGGITQSPKYLFRKEGQNVTLSCEQNLNHDAMYWYRQDPGQGLRLIYYSQIVNDFQKGDIAEGYSVSREKKESFPLTVTSAQKNPTAFYLCASSRGAEINTEAFFGQGTRLTVV.

This clone showed up just once. This rearrangement joins TRBV7-3 to TRBJ2-3, with D possibly being TRBD2 (5 bases). CDR1 and CDR2 (germline): SGHTA, FQGTGA. V was pared by 4 bases and J by 5 bases, with 16 bases between. CDR3 size: 15 residues. Written as DNA, the CDR3 is TGTGCCAGCAGCTCACCCGTGGCCGGAGGAGATACGCAGTATTTT. It translates to CASSSPVAGGDTQYF.

The gene calls are TRBV28 and TRBJ1-2; no reliable D call. Germline CDR1 MDHEN, CDR2 SYDVKM. The CDR3 has 17 residues. Trimming left V 1 base short and J 0 bases short, with 15 bases between. CDR3: CASSLYAGSISNYGYTF. Here the CDR3 DNA reads TGTGCCAGCAGTTTATACGCAGGATCGATATCTAACTATGGCTACACCTTC.

J is TRBJ2-5 and V is TRBV7-2; 8 bases match TRBD2. V shed 5 bases, J shed 3 bases, and the junction held 17 bases outside the gene matches. The CDR3 runs to 18 residues. The germline gives CDR1 SGHTA, CDR2 FQGNSA. The CDR3, as DNA: TGTGCCAGCAGCCCACTTCGGAGAAGCGGGGGAATCGAAGAGACCCAGTACTTC. It is translated as CASSPLRRSGGIEETQYF.

This clone appeared a single time. This chain joins TRBV7-2 and TRBJ2-3, with TRBD2 matching 10 bases. Germline V lookup: CDR1 SGHTA, CDR2 FQGNSA. After removal of 1 base from V and 4 bases from J, the junction contained 2 bases not matched to a gene. The CDR3 sequence is 15 residues long. CDR3 nucleotide sequence: TGTGCCAGCAGCTTAGACCTAGCGGGAGCAGATACGCAGTATTTT. Protein product: CASSLDLAGADTQYF.

The chain carries TRBV18 and TRBJ1-5, with 7 bases fitting TRBD1. J gave up 6 bases and V 6 bases, and 5 bases lay outside the gene matches. The V gene's germline CDR1 is KGHSH and CDR2 LQKENI. CDR3 length: 13 residues. CDR3 loop: CASSDRVGQPQHF. As DNA, the CDR3 is TGTGCCAGCTCCGACAGGGTAGGTCAGCCCCAGCATTTT.

The chain carries TRBV5-1 and TRBJ1-3; possible D gene TRBD1, 5 bases. Trimming shortened V by 1 base and J by 2 bases, and 13 bases separated the two germline ends. This CDR3 comprises 16 residues. Germline assignment: CDR1 SGHRS and CDR2 YFSETQ. The CDR3 DNA is TGCGCCAGCAGCTTGTTGGGGGAGGTCCCTGGAAACACCATATATTTT. It yields the protein CASSLLGEVPGNTIYF.

The CDR3 DNA follows: TGTGCCAGTAGATCGGTAGACAGGGGGAATCAGCCCCAGCATTTT. Its protein is CASRSVDRGNQPQHF. The chain joins TRBV19 to TRBJ1-5, with TRBD1 identical over 9 bases. The V segment lost 6 bases and the J segment 4 bases; nucleotides outside the gene matches: 7. The CDR3 is 15 residues long. Germline V gene sequence: CDR1 LNHDA, CDR2 SQIVND (reference sequence).

The chain uses TRBV19 and TRBJ1-2; D gene uncertain. Germline assignment: CDR1 LNHDA and CDR2 SQIVND (reference sequence). This CDR3 is 14 amino acids long. The V gene lost 5 bases and the J gene lost 10 bases, with 20 bases spanning the gap. DNA of the CDR3: TGTGCCAGTAGTTCATACTCCGGGTCCTACTACTACACCTTC. Encoded protein: CASSSYSGSYYYTF.

V usage is TRBV29-1 and J usage is TRBJ1-2, with D possibly being TRBD1 (6 bases). The V end was cut by 7 bases, the J end by 0 bases, with 9 bases between. Germline V CDR1 and CDR2: SQVTM, ANQGSEA. The length of the CDR3 is 12 residues. The DNA for the CDR3 is TGCAGCGGAACAGGGACTAACTATGGCTACACCTTC. Translation: CSGTGTNYGYTF.

The J gene is TRBJ1-6, the V gene TRBV5-6; TRBD1 might be the D (6 bases). The germline CDR1 and CDR2 sequences are SGHDT and YYEEEE. This CDR3 spans 15 amino acids. The V gene lost 4 bases and the J gene lost 7 bases, with 15 bases spanning the gap. CDR3 region: CASSPTGTGNSPLHF. Written as DNA, the CDR3 is TGTGCCAGCAGCCCGACAGGAACGGGGAATTCACCCCTCCACTTT.

This clone came up a few times. The gene calls are TRBV19 and TRBJ2-1; 10 bases agree with TRBD2. V was clipped by 2 bases and J by 0 bases; unmatched bases: 13. Per germline, CDR1 LNHDA and CDR2 SQIVND (reference sequence). This CDR3 has 20 residues. CDR3 in DNA: TGTGCCAGTAGTATAAGCGGGAGGGGCAGGCCCGAGAGCTCCTACAATGAGCAGTTCTTC. Its translation is CASSISGRGRPESSYNEQFF.

The gene calls are TRBV29-1 and TRBJ1-1; D may be TRBD1 (5 bases). Germline CDR1 and CDR2: SQVTM and ANQGSEA. Trimming pared 5 bases from V and 1 base from J, leaving 20 bases between. The CDR3 is 16 amino acids. The CDR3 bases are TGCAGCGTTCAACGAGTAAGGGGACTGGAGAACACTGAAGCTTTCTTT. This translates into CSVQRVRGLENTEAFF. Together with reference TRBV29-1 and TRBJ1-1, the CDR3 gives the full variable domain: SAVISQKPSRDICQRGTSLTIQCQVDSQVTMMFWYRQQPGQSLTLIATANQGSEATYESGFVIDKFPISRPNLTFSTLTVSNMSPEDSSIYLCSVQRVRGLENTEAFFGQGTRLTVV.

The genes are TRBV4-1 and TRBJ1-1; the D is unclear. The CDR3 loop spans 14 amino acids. The germline V gene encodes CDR1 MGHRA and CDR2 YSYEKL. Trimming took 0 bases from V and 1 from J, leaving 6 bases between them. The CDR3 region has the DNA TGCGCCAGCAGCCAAGAAGCAGGGAACACTGAAGCTTTCTTT. Amino acid sequence: CASSQEAGNTEAFF.

This clone has only one observation. The chain combines TRBV10-3 with TRBJ2-1, with TRBD2 as a possible D gene (6 bases). Per germline, CDR1 ENHRY and CDR2 SYGVKD. V lost 0 bases, J lost 9 bases, and 18 bases lay in between. CDR3 length: 16 amino acids. The CDR3 reads CAISESPSSVDGEQFF. CDR3 DNA: TGTGCCATCAGTGAGTCCCCATCTAGCGTAGATGGTGAGCAGTTCTTC.

The V and J genes are TRBV7-9 and TRBJ2-1, with D perhaps TRBD2 (6 bases). V gave up 3 bases and J gave up 8 bases, with 17 bases separating them. Germline lookup yields CDR1 SEHNR and CDR2 FQNEAQ (reference sequence). This CDR3 is 15 amino acids long. The CDR3 bases are TGTGCCAGCAGCTTCGTCTTATCGCGGGGTGATGAGCAGTTCTTC. It encodes CASSFVLSRGDEQFF.